This T cell receptor beta chain stems from a study of blood T cell repertoires in COVID-19. On the study more broadly: Samples representing acute and convalescent COVID-19 were sourced from the United States, Italy and Spain. Sources were T cells, B-cell-depleted T cells, or PBMCs; the material itself was cDNA or gDNA.

Per the original data handling: Estimated nucleated cell counts came from reference gene primer amplification. Clones were sequenced by immunoSEQ multiplex PCR, and TCRdb holds only the in-frame ones, with some missing. V and J calls and clone size are copied from that table; D and trimming were computed from the DNA. This sample carries some 380,000 clones, 90% of them seen once, and the ten largest clones take 6.5% to 7%. Per germline, CDR1 SNHLY and CDR2 FYNNEI. The CDR3 runs to 11 residues. V dropped 6 bases and J dropped 3 bases, with 6 bases sitting between them. This clone was counted between two and nine times.

The gene calls are TRBV2 and TRBJ2-7; no clear D. The sample was peripheral blood. This TCR derives from a man aged 18 to 29 with active or convalescent COVID-19. The chain's CDR3 is CASRGLYEQYF. In DNA form, the CDR3 reads TGTGCCAGCAGGGGCCTCTACGAGCAGTACTTC. The whole variable domain, remainder taken from reference TRBV2 and TRBJ2-7, is EPEVTQTPSHQVTQMGQEVILRCVPISNHLYFYWYRQILGQKVEFLVSFYNNEISEKSEIFDDQFSVERPDGSNFTLKIRSTKLEDSAMYFCASRGLYEQYFGPGTRLTVT.